A single sample is the source of the 22 T cell receptor beta chains below, sequenced in a study of T cell responses to AZD1222 COVID-19 vaccine. TCRdb's copy holds only in-frame clones and misses some; the assay was immunoSEQ multiplex PCR. Seen here are under 170,000 clones, roughly nine tenths observed once, and the top ten hold approximately 3.6%. Sequencing was performed on peripheral blood, taken 28 days after the second AZD1222 dose. These receptors were obtained from an adult who received the AZD1222 COVID-19 vaccine.

The gene calls are TRBV5-1 and TRBJ2-3; TRBD2 aligns across 7 bases. Trimming at V came to 4 bases and at J to 2 bases, leaving 10 bases not matched to a gene. The CDR3 consists of 16 residues. Germline-derived CDR1 and CDR2 are SGHRS and YFSETQ. CDR3: CASSPGLDRFTDTQYF. CDR3 DNA: TGCGCCAGCAGCCCAGGACTAGATCGGTTCACAGATACGCAGTATTTT. The full variable domain, rest sourced from reference TRBV5-1 and TRBJ2-3, is KAGVTQTPRYLIKTRGQQVTLSCSPISGHRSVSWYQQTPGQGLQFLFEYFSETQRNKGNFPGRFSGRQFSNSRSEMNVSTLELGDSALYLCASSPGLDRFTDTQYFGPGTRLTVL.

V is TRBV9 and J is TRBJ2-7; D might be TRBD2 (6 bases). The germline CDR1 and CDR2 sequences are SGDLS and YYNGEE. V was cut by 3 bases and J by 2 bases, with 12 bases left in between. The length of the CDR3 is 14 residues. In DNA, the CDR3 is TGTGCCAGCAGCGAATCTGGAGGGGCCTACGAGCAGTACTTC. As protein: CASSESGGAYEQYF.

This sequence joins TRBV9 and TRBJ2-1, with D perhaps TRBD2 (6 bases). Trimming shortened V by 0 bases and J by 5 bases, and 6 bases separated the two germline ends. Per the germline V gene, CDR1 is SGDLS and CDR2 is YYNGEE. The CDR3 runs 13 residues. This chain's CDR3 is CASSVAGDNEQFF. The CDR3 nucleotides read TGTGCCAGCAGCGTAGCGGGGGACAATGAGCAGTTCTTC.

The chain recombines TRBV5-1 with TRBJ2-2, with TRBD2 identical over 12 bases. This CDR3 has 16 residues. The germline gives CDR1 SGHRS, CDR2 YFSETQ. J was trimmed by 4 bases and V by 4 bases; bases with no gene match: 5. The CDR3 here is CASSRLAGESTGELFF. CDR3 in DNA: TGCGCCAGCAGCAGACTAGCGGGAGAGAGCACCGGGGAGCTGTTTTTT.

This clone was observed a single time. The V gene is TRBV11-2, the J gene TRBJ2-7, with D possibly being TRBD1 or TRBD2 (6 bases each). Germline V gene lookup returns CDR1 SGHAT and CDR2 FQNNGV. Trimming removed 3 bases at V and 2 bases at J, with 11 bases between. This CDR3 contains 14 residues. CDR3 in amino acids: CASSFEGGPYEQYF. The CDR3 region has the DNA TGTGCCAGCAGCTTCGAGGGGGGTCCCTACGAGCAGTACTTC.

This clone was observed a handful of times. V and J are TRBV3-1 (or the pseudogene TRBV3-2) and TRBJ1-1; D ambiguous. The CDR3 consists of 15 residues. Trimming pared 1 base from V and 4 bases from J, leaving 13 bases between. From germline, CDR1 is LGHDT and CDR2 YNNKEL (reference sequence). CDR3 in DNA: TGTGCCAGCAGCCAAGGGGCGAGCGGGAGCACTGAAGCTTTCTTT. This translates into CASSQGASGSTEAFF.

V and J are TRBV18 and TRBJ1-3; no definite D call. Germline CDR1 and CDR2: KGHSH and LQKENI. Trimming took 2 bases from V and 0 from J, leaving 14 bases between them. This CDR3 has 17 amino acids. For the CDR3, the DNA is TGTGCCAGCTCACCAGGAAGTACCGGGCCCTCTGGAAACACCATATATTTT. Its protein product is CASSPGSTGPSGNTIYF.

The gene calls are TRBV27 and TRBJ2-1, with 12 bases matching TRBD1. Unmatched junction bases numbered 12, after V lost 6 bases and J lost 3 bases. Looked up from germline, CDR1 is MNHEY and CDR2 is SMNVEV (reference sequence). The CDR3 sequence is 18 residues long. CDR3 DNA sequence: TGTGCCAGCAGGGGACAGGGGGCCCTCAACTCCCTCTACAATGAGCAGTTCTTC. Protein sequence: CASRGQGALNSLYNEQFF.

The chain is built from TRBV30 and TRBJ2-6; a weak D match, TRBD1 (6 bases). Germline CDR1 GTSNPN, CDR2 SVGIG (reference sequence). The CDR3 is made up of 15 amino acids. Trimming left V 3 bases short and J 4 bases short, with 13 bases between. CDR3 sequence: CAWSAQGDGANVLTF. The CDR3 nucleotides read TGTGCCTGGAGCGCACAGGGAGACGGGGCCAACGTCCTGACTTTC.

The rearrangement joins TRBV20-1 to TRBJ1-2; weak D call: TRBD1 (6 bases). Trimming stripped 6 bases from V and 5 bases from J, with 10 bases between. The CDR3 contains 11 residues. CDR1 is DFQATT, CDR2 SNEGSKA, per germline (reference sequence). The CDR3 spells CSAPDRYGYTF. DNA of the CDR3: TGCAGTGCCCCGGACAGATATGGCTACACCTTC.

A note on this clone: The CDR3 carries no conserved terminal phenylalanine or tryptophan, so it likely arises from a read error. The limits of the CDR3 on the DNA are not certain, so only TCRdb's listed CDR3 is given. V is TRBV3-1 (or the pseudogene TRBV3-2) and J is TRBJ1-2; the table calls TRBD1, which could not be checked here. The length of the CDR3 is 12 amino acids, counting both ends. CDR1 is LGHDT and CDR2 is YNNKEL in the germline V gene (reference sequence). CDR3 sequence reads: CASSQDGTGPTS.

This clone showed up just once. The V gene is TRBV29-1, the J gene TRBJ2-4; no definite D call. The V end was cut by 0 bases, the J end by 6 bases, with 6 bases between. Per the germline V gene, CDR1 is SQVTM and CDR2 is ANQGSEA. The CDR3 length is 12 residues. The CDR3 sequence: CSVEEGLNIQYF. CDR3 nucleotides: TGCAGCGTTGAAGAGGGGTTAAACATTCAGTACTTC.

The chain has TRBV27 and TRBJ2-7; no reliable D call. Germline assignment: CDR1 MNHEY and CDR2 SMNVEV (reference sequence). This CDR3 has 14 amino acids. Trimming removed 2 bases from V and 0 bases from J, with 8 bases in between. The CDR3 nucleotides read TGTGCCAGCAGTTTACGGCAGACCTCCTACGAGCAGTACTTC. Its protein is CASSLRQTSYEQYF.

The V and J genes are TRBV28 and TRBJ2-7; 11 bases align to TRBD2. With 4 bases clipped from V and 3 bases from J, the junction kept 17 bases outside the gene matches. Germline V gives CDR1 MDHEN, CDR2 SYDVKM. The CDR3 is 19 amino acids. The CDR3 loop is CASSSAYPPVAGGYYEQYF. CDR3 sequence (DNA): TGTGCCAGCAGTTCCGCTTATCCCCCGGTAGCGGGAGGGTACTACGAGCAGTACTTC. Variable domain in full (rest from reference TRBV28 and TRBJ2-7): DVKVTQSSRYLVKRTGEKVFLECVQDMDHENMFWYRQDPGLGLRLIYFSYDVKMKEKGDIPEGYSVSREKKERFSLILESASTNQTSMYLCASSSAYPPVAGGYYEQYFGPGTRLTVT.

V usage is TRBV7-3 and J usage is TRBJ1-1; 9 bases agree with TRBD1. The CDR3 runs 13 residues. The J segment lost 7 bases and the V segment lost 5 bases, leaving 5 bases of the junction unmatched. Germline CDR1 SGHTA, CDR2 FQGTGA. CDR3 sequence (DNA): TGTGCCAGCAGCCCACAGGGGGCGGGTGAAGCTTTCTTT. Its protein product is CASSPQGAGEAFF. Using reference TRBV7-3 and TRBJ1-1 for the parts outside the CDR3, the full variable domain is GAGVSQTPSNKVTEKGKYVELRCDPISGHTALYWYRQSLGQGPEFLIYFQGTGAADDSGLPNDRFFAVRPEGSVSTLKIQRTERGDSAVYLCASSPQGAGEAFFGQGTRLTVV.

The rearrangement joins TRBV10-1 to TRBJ2-4; D tentatively reads TRBD1 or TRBD2 (6 bases each). The CDR3 is 14 amino acids. Germline CDR1 and CDR2: WNHNN and SYGVQD (reference sequence). Trimming took 8 bases from V and 2 from J, leaving 13 bases between them. CDR3 residues: CASARGVSKNIQYF. CDR3 coding DNA: TGCGCCAGCGCAAGGGGGGTTTCCAAAAACATTCAGTACTTC.

This rearrangement joins TRBV19 to TRBJ2-2; D is undetermined. V lost 6 bases and J 5 bases, leaving 7 bases between the germline ends. This CDR3 contains 12 residues. Germline V lookup: CDR1 LNHDA, CDR2 SQIVND (reference sequence). CDR3 bases: TGTGCCAGTAGGTGGGGAACCGGGGAGCTGTTTTTT. The encoded protein is CASRWGTGELFF. Combining the CDR3 with reference TRBV19 and TRBJ2-2 gives the whole variable domain DGGITQSPKYLFRKEGQNVTLSCEQNLNHDAMYWYRQDPGQGLRLIYYSQIVNDFQKGDIAEGYSVSREKKESFPLTVTSAQKNPTAFYLCASRWGTGELFFGEGSRLTVL.

The chain joins TRBV6-5 to TRBJ2-1; D might be TRBD2 (6 bases). Trimming took off 5 bases at V and 6 bases at J, with 14 bases between the two ends. The CDR3 is 14 amino acids. Germline CDR1 reads MNHEY; CDR2 reads SVGAGI. The CDR3 loop is CASSPVWGGNEQFF. CDR3 bases: TGTGCCAGCAGTCCCGTCTGGGGAGGCAATGAGCAGTTCTTC.

This clone has only a few counts. The chain combines TRBV2 with TRBJ1-2; TRBD1 aligns across 11 bases. J lost 7 bases, V lost 8 bases, and 12 bases had no gene match. The CDR3 contains 15 residues. Germline CDR1 reads SNHLY; CDR2 reads FYNNEI. The DNA for the CDR3 is TGTGCCAGCCAGACCGGGACAGGGGGTCTGGTTGGCTACACCTTC. Translating it yields CASQTGTGGLVGYTF.

The chain has TRBV7-6 and TRBJ2-1; D ambiguous. Per the germline V gene, CDR1 is SGHVS and CDR2 is FNYEAQ. V was shortened by 0 bases and J by 5 bases, with 14 bases between the two germline ends. CDR3 size: 16 residues. The CDR3, as DNA: TGTGCCAGCAGCTTAGCGTCTACAACCGGTAACAATGAGCAGTTCTTC. Translated, it gives CASSLASTTGNNEQFF.

This chain links TRBV6-5 with TRBJ1-5; 9 nucleotides agree with TRBD1. Germline CDR1 reads MNHEY; CDR2 reads SVGAGI. The CDR3 has 14 residues. The V segment lost 6 bases and the J segment 3 bases; nucleotides outside the gene matches: 3. CDR3 bases: TGTGCCAGCAGCGGGACAGGGTCCAATCAGCCCCAGCATTTT. This sequence encodes CASSGTGSNQPQHF.

The V and J genes are TRBV30 and TRBJ1-1, with D possibly matching TRBD1 (5 bases). The CDR3 is made up of 13 amino acids. The germline V and J ends were trimmed by 0 bases and 12 bases, with 17 bases remaining between them. Germline V gene lookup returns CDR1 GTSNPN and CDR2 SVGIG (reference sequence). In DNA form, the CDR3 reads TGTGCCTGGAGTGTAACCCAGGGATTAAGGCCTTTCTTT. As protein: CAWSVTQGLRPFF.